What follows are 5 T cell receptor beta chains derived from one specimen sequenced in a study of blood T cells in healthy people across ages. It was with a sample-barcoded 5' primer and a J-beta primer mix that a second PCR of roughly 6 to 12 cycles was run. TCRdb reprocessed the 5' RACE reads via MiXCR and lists one record per CDR3 protein. The sample carries about 1.6 million distinct CDR3 sequences, roughly 30% recorded once. Source material: blood. The receptors derive from a woman in her 30s in good health.

The CDR3 DNA reads as TGTGCCAGCAGTTCCGACCGTAAAAGGTCCTACGAGCAGTACTTC. Encoded protein: CASSSDRKRSYEQYF. The chain links TRBV14 to TRBJ2-7; D unclear. CDR3 length: 15 residues. The germline CDR1 and CDR2 sequences are SGHDN and FVKESK. Trimming pared 6 bases from V and 1 base from J, leaving 16 bases between.

J is TRBJ2-4 and V is TRBV27, with D hard to call. The J call could be wrong; TRBJ2-7 is a better fit for the DNA end. Germline V CDR1 and CDR2: MNHEY, SMNVEV (reference sequence). The CDR3 is made up of 13 amino acids. CDR3 sequence reads: CASSFGRLYEQYF. For the CDR3, the DNA is TGTGCCAGCAGTTTTGGACGGCTCTACGAGCAGTACTTC.

The gene calls are TRBV9 and TRBJ1-1, with a tentative D call TRBD1 (5 bases). Germline assignment: CDR1 SGDLS and CDR2 YYNGEE. The CDR3 loop spans 15 amino acids. Trimming pared 0 bases from V and 0 bases from J, leaving 9 bases between. CDR3 nucleotides: TGTGCCAGCAGCGTAGGGGACGCAATGAACACTGAAGCTTTCTTT. This sequence encodes CASSVGDAMNTEAFF.

This clonotype has more than one count but fewer than ten. This chain uses TRBV20-1 with TRBJ2-1; TRBD2 matches 8 bases. The length of the CDR3 is 15 residues. Trimming took 5 bases from V and 10 from J; bases not matched to a gene: 16. CDR1 is DFQATT and CDR2 is SNEGSKA in the germline V gene (reference sequence). As DNA, the CDR3 is TGCAGTGCTTCCCACGAGCGGGGGTACTCCTTGGAGCAGTTCTTC. Encoded protein: CSASHERGYSLEQFF.

About this clonotype itself: Compared with germline, one end of the junction differs, possibly owing to a read error. DNA of the CDR3: TGTGCCAGCAGCCGAGAGTGGCTTGGGGGCGGCGGCACAGATGCGCAGTATTTT. Protein product: CASSREWLGGGGTDAQYF. The chain links TRBV4-2 to TRBJ2-3, with TRBD1 as a possible D gene (6 bases). The CDR3 is 18 amino acids. Germline V gives CDR1 LGHNA, CDR2 YNFKEQ.